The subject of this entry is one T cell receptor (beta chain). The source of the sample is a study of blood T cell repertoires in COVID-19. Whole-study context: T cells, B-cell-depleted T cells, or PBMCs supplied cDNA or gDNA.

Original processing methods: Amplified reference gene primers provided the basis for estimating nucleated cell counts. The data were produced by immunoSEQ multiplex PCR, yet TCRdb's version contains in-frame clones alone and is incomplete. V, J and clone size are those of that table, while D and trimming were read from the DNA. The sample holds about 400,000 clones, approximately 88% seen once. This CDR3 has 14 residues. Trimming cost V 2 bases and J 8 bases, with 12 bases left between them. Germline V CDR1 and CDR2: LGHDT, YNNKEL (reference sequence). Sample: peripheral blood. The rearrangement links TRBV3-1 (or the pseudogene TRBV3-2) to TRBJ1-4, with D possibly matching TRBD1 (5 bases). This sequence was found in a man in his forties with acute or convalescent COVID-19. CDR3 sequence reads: CASSQRGTAEKLFF. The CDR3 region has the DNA TGTGCCAGCAGCCAAAGGGGAACGGCGGAAAAACTGTTTTTT.